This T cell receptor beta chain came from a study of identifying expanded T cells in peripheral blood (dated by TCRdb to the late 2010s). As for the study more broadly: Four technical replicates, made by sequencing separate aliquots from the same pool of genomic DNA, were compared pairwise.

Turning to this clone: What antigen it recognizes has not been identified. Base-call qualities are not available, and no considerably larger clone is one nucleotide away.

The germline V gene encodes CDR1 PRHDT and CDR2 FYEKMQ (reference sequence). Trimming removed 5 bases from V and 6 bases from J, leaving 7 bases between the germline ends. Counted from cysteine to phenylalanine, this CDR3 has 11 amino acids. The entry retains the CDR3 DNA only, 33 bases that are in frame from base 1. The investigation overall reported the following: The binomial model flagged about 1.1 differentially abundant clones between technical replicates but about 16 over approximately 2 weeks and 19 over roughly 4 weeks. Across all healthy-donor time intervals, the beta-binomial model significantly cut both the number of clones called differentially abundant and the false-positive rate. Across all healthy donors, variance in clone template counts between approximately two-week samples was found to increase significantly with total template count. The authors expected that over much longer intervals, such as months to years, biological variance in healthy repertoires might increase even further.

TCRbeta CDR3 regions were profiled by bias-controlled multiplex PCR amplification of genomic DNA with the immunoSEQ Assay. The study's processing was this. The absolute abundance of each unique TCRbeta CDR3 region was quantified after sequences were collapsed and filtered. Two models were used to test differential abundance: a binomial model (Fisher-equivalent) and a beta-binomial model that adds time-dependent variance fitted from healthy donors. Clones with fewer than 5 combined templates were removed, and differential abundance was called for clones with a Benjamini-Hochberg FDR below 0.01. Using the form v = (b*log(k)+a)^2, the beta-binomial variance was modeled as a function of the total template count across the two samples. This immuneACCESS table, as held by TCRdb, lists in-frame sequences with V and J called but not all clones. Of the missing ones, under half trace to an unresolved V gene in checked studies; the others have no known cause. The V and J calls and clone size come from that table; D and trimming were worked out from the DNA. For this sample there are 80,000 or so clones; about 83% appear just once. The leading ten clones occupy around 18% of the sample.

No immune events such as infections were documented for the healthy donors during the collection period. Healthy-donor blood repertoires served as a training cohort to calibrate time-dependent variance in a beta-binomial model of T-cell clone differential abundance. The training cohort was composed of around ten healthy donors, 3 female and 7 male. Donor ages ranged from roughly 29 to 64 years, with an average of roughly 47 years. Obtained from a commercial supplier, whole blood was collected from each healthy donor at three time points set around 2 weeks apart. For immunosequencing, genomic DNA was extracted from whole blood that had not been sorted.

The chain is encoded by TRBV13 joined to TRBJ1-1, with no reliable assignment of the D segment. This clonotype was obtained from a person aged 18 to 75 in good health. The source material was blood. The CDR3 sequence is CASSGGAEAFF. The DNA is TGTGCCAGCAGCGGTGGGGCTGAAGCTTTCTTT. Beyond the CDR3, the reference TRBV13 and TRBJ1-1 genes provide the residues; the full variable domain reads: AAGVIQSPRHLIKEKRETATLKCYPIPRHDTVYWYQQGPGQDPQFLISFYEKMQSDKGSIPDRFSAQQFSDYHSELNMSSLELGDSALYFCASSGGAEAFFGQGTRLTVV.